The 10 T cell receptor beta chains in this list originate from one sample, sequenced in a study of blood T cells in healthy people across ages. For the second PCR, which ran for about 7 to 11 cycles, a sample-barcoded 5' primer and a J-beta primer mix were used. TCRdb processed the 5' RACE reads anew with MiXCR; each CDR3 protein has one entry. The sample has about 1.4 million distinct CDR3 sequences, 59% seen once. Specimen: blood. The receptors originated from a young man in good health.

In this sample, this clonotype turned up a few times. The V call is TRBV6-2 or TRBV6-3, the J call TRBJ1-4; no firm D call. The CDR3 is 15 amino acids. The germline gives CDR1 MNHEY, CDR2 SVGEGT. V was clipped by 6 bases and J by 5 bases, with 16 bases between them. The CDR3 here is CASSPIGGKNEKLFF. CDR3 coding DNA: TGTGCCAGCAGCCCTATTGGCGGCAAGAATGAAAAACTGTTTTTT.

At least ten counts were recorded for this clonotype. The chain has TRBV12-3 or TRBV12-4 and TRBJ2-1; D is unresolved. Trimming shortened V by 4 bases and J by 8 bases, and 9 bases separated the two germline ends. This CDR3 region has 12 residues. CDR3 in amino acids: CASSYLEDEQFF. CDR3 sequence (DNA): TGTGCCAGCAGTTACCTAGAGGATGAGCAGTTCTTC.

This rearrangement joins TRBV20-1 to TRBJ2-7, with 9 positions matching TRBD1. V gave up 2 bases and J gave up 3 bases; unmatched junction bases: 8. CDR1 and CDR2 (germline): DFQATT, SNEGSKA (reference sequence). The CDR3 sequence is 15 residues long. For the CDR3, the DNA is TGCAGTGCTAGACCTGACAGGGGGGCCCACTACGAGCAGTACTTC. Its translation: CSARPDRGAHYEQYF.

This clonotype was detected only a few times. The chain recombines TRBV4-3 with TRBJ2-6; unclear D gene. The V end was cut by 3 bases, the J end by 2 bases, with 11 bases between. This CDR3 is built from 16 residues. Germline V lookup: CDR1 LGHNA, CDR2 YSLEER. The CDR3 reads CASSHSRMAGANVLTF. CDR3 in DNA: TGCGCCAGCAGCCATTCCAGGATGGCTGGGGCCAACGTCCTGACTTTC.

The chain combines TRBV4-2 with TRBJ2-3, with D possibly TRBD2 on 6 matching bases. Deletions cut 4 bases from V and 4 bases from J, with 12 bases between. Germline V lookup: CDR1 LGHNA, CDR2 YNFKEQ. The CDR3 length is 14 residues. CDR3 sequence (DNA): TGTGCCAGCAGCCCGTCGTCGGGGGCAGATACGCAGTATTTT. Translated, it gives CASSPSSGADTQYF.

The V call is TRBV28, the J call TRBJ1-1, with D perhaps matching TRBD1 (6 bases). Per germline, CDR1 MDHEN and CDR2 SYDVKM. This CDR3 has 17 amino acids. V lost 2 bases and J lost 5, with 21 bases in between. The CDR3: CASSLVGSKGGRTEAFF. DNA for the CDR3: TGTGCCAGCAGTTTAGTAGGCTCCAAGGGGGGGAGGACTGAAGCTTTCTTT. Combining the CDR3 with reference TRBV28 and TRBJ1-1 gives the whole variable domain DVKVTQSSRYLVKRTGEKVFLECVQDMDHENMFWYRQDPGLGLRLIYFSYDVKMKEKGDIPEGYSVSREKKERFSLILESASTNQTSMYLCASSLVGSKGGRTEAFFGQGTRLTVV.

The rearrangement uses TRBV12-3 or TRBV12-4 and TRBJ2-5; D might be TRBD1 (5 bases). This CDR3 is 13 amino acids long. Trimming took 7 bases from V and 1 from J, leaving 10 bases between them. In nucleotides, the CDR3 is TGTGCCAGCACCACGGACACCCAAGAGACCCAGTACTTC. Protein: CASTTDTQETQYF.

This clonotype has a count of ten or more. The chain uses TRBV7-2 and TRBJ2-7; 8 bases align to TRBD1. This CDR3 region has 16 residues. The V gene end was trimmed by 5 bases and the J gene end by 2 bases; junction bases not matched to a gene: 11. Germline CDR1 SGHTA, CDR2 FQGNSA. The CDR3: CASSPALGQAPYEQYF. In DNA form, the CDR3 reads TGTGCCAGCAGCCCCGCCTTGGGACAGGCCCCCTACGAGCAGTACTTC.

The sample holds a few counts of this clonotype. CDR3 amino acids: CASRRTGGTGEQFF. DNA of the CDR3: TGTGCCAGCAGGAGGACAGGGGGCACGGGTGAGCAGTTCTTC. This chain links TRBV2 with TRBJ2-1; 11 nucleotides agree with TRBD1. The germline CDR1 and CDR2 sequences are SNHLY and FYNNEI. The CDR3 runs to 14 residues. Trimming at V came to 6 bases and at J to 9 bases, leaving 7 bases not matched to a gene. Based on the CDR3 plus reference TRBV2 and TRBJ2-1, the full variable domain is EPEVTQTPSHQVTQMGQEVILRCVPISNHLYFYWYRQILGQKVEFLVSFYNNEISEKSEIFDDQFSVERPDGSNFTLKIRSTKLEDSAMYFCASRRTGGTGEQFFGPGTRLTVL.

The V call is TRBV7-9, the J call TRBJ2-7; D may be TRBD1 (6 bases). V lost 5 bases to trimming and J lost 1 base, with 15 bases between them. The CDR3 extends over 15 amino acids. Per germline, CDR1 SEHNR and CDR2 FQNEAQ (reference sequence). Here the CDR3 reads CASSPGHRQSYEQYF. For the CDR3, the DNA is TGTGCCAGCAGCCCGGGACACCGACAGTCCTACGAGCAGTACTTC.